This TCR beta chain derives from a study of T cell changes during pregnancy in multiple sclerosis. This CDR3 comprises 15 residues. The ends lost 7 bases at V and 2 bases at J; junction bases unmatched: 11. Germline values: CDR1 SNHLY, CDR2 FYNNEI. Repertoires were generated with immunoSEQ multiplex PCR, while TCRdb's copy carries only in-frame clones and drops some. The data hold 90,000 to 130,000 clones, with 92% observed a single time. The source material was peripheral blood, sampled in the third trimester of pregnancy. V is TRBV2 and J is TRBJ2-7, with TRBD2 matching 7 bases. This TCR came from a female donor with multiple sclerosis, enrolled in a pregnancy study. CDR3: CASTTERGIPYEQYF. DNA of the CDR3: TGTGCCAGCACCACGGAGCGGGGAATCCCCTACGAGCAGTACTTC.